The rows below give T cell receptor beta chains drawn from one sample of a study of cytomegalovirus exposure and HLA in healthy donors. Libraries were prepared by immunoSEQ multiplex PCR; TCRdb keeps only in-frame clonotypes and omits some of them. The sample includes about 210,000 clones, 70% to 90% seen only once; the top ten take approximately 2.9%. The sequenced sample was PBMCs. These receptor sequences come from a man aged 30 to 45 in good health and CMV-seronegative. Both conserved end residues are part of each CDR3. A D gene is named only where the DNA matches it firmly. Clone size is shown for a subset of rows, as once, few, many or a class of expanded clone.

clone size | J gene | D gene | V gene | CDR3 DNA | CDR3 protein
NA | TRBJ2-2 | TRBD1 | TRBV2 | TGTGCCAGCAGTGACGACAGGGGGCGTATGAGCGGGGAGCTGTTTTTT | CASSDDRGRMSGELFF
NA | TRBJ2-6 | TRBD1 | TRBV27 | TGTGCCAGCAGTTTAAGACAGGGGGCTGCATTCAACGTCCTGACTTTC | CASSLRQGAAFNVLTF
NA | TRBJ2-7 | TRBD1 | TRBV5-1 | TGCGCCAGCAGCCGGACAGGGGGCGAGTCCTACGAGCAGTACTTC | CASSRTGGESYEQYF
NA | TRBJ2-7 | NA | TRBV27 | TGTGCCAGCAGTTTAAGTCAGGGGCGGGAGCAGTACTTC | CASSLSQGREQYF
NA | TRBJ1-5 | NA | TRBV19 | TGTGCCAGTAGGCCTCGGGGGGAAGGGAGCAATCAGCCCCAGCATTTT | CASRPRGEGSNQPQHF
NA | TRBJ2-3 | NA | TRBV7-2 | TGTGCCAGCAGCCGGCCTGAGGGTACGCAGTATTTT | CASSRPEGTQYF
NA | TRBJ1-1 | NA | TRBV20-1 | TGCAGTGCTAGAGGGGCAGGGGAAGCTTTCTTT | CSARGAGEAFF
NA | TRBJ2-7 | TRBD2 | TRBV5-1 | TGCGCCAGCAGCTTAGGGCTAGCGGGGGGGGCCTACGAGCAGTACTTC | CASSLGLAGGAYEQYF
NA | TRBJ1-4 | NA | TRBV27 | TGTGCCAGCAGTCCCACTGACGGGGTCGGATATGAAAAACTGTTTTTT | CASSPTDGVGYEKLFF
NA | TRBJ2-5 | NA | TRBV18 | TGTGCCAGCTCAGACTCCCGGGGGACCCAGTACTTC | CASSDSRGTQYF
NA | TRBJ2-7 | NA | TRBV6-5 | TGTGCCAGCCGGCGGGCGTACGAGCAGTACTTC | CASRRAYEQYF
NA | TRBJ2-1 | TRBD2 | TRBV14 | TGTGCCAGCAGCCAAGGTGGACTAGCGGGGAATTACAATGAGCAGTTCTTC | CASSQGGLAGNYNEQFF
NA | TRBJ1-5 | NA | TRBV6-1 | TGTGCCAGCAGTGAAAGGGGGGGGAATCAGCCCCAGCATTTT | CASSERGGNQPQHF
NA | TRBJ2-2 | TRBD2 | TRBV7-9 | TGTTCCAGCAGCCCGACTAGCGGGGGGCATAACACCGGGGAGCTGTTTTTT | CSSSPTSGGHNTGELFF
NA | TRBJ1-3 | TRBD1 | TRBV7-9 | TGTTCCAGCAGCTTAGCAAATAACGGGGACAGAAGAAACACCATATATTTT | CSSSLANNGDRRNTIYF
NA | TRBJ2-7 | TRBD2 | TRBV15 | TGTGCCACCAGCCTGCACCCCCCGGGACTAAGGGCCTACGAGCAGTACTTC | CATSLHPPGLRAYEQYF
NA | TRBJ1-2 | TRBD1 | TRBV6-5 | TGTGCCAGCAGTTTCTCGACAGGGAACTATGGCTACACCTTC | CASSFSTGNYGYTF
NA | TRBJ2-1 | TRBD1 | TRBV5-1 | TGCGCCAGCAGCTTATCGACCGGGACAGGTCTCAATGAGCAGTTCTTC | CASSLSTGTGLNEQFF
NA | TRBJ1-1 | NA | TRBV7-9 | TGTGCCAGCAGCGATCGAGCCTTTGAAGCTTTCTTT | CASSDRAFEAFF
NA | TRBJ2-2 | NA | TRBV9 | TGTGCCAGCAGCGTAGAGGTCTTTACTAGAGGGGAGCTGTTTTTT | CASSVEVFTRGELFF
NA | TRBJ2-7 | TRBD1 | TRBV5-1 | TGCGCCAGCAGCCCCGGACAGGCGGACGAGCAGTACTTC | CASSPGQADEQYF
NA | TRBJ2-1 | TRBD2 | TRBV9 | TGTGCCAGCAGTCAAAGCGGGGGGCCTTTCAATGAGCAGTTCTTC | CASSQSGGPFNEQFF
few | TRBJ1-4 | TRBD1 | TRBV5-5 | TGTGCCAGCTCGACAGGGGTTAATGAAAAACTGTTTTTT | CASSTGVNEKLFF
once | TRBJ2-3 | TRBD2 | TRBV11-2 | TGTGCCAGCAGCCCGGGACTAGCGGGGGGGCAAGATACGCAGTATTTT | CASSPGLAGGQDTQYF